This T cell receptor (beta chain) originates from a study of cytotoxic CD8 clonotypes in ibrutinib-treated CLL. The intended depth for sequencing was 1 in 200,000 to 1 in 1 million T cells. Using immunoSEQ multiplex PCR, the repertoire was profiled, and TCRdb retains in-frame clones only, with some absent. The sample includes approximately 280,000 clones, approximately 79% seen only once; the top ten take around 5.3%. As for this clone: Its target is not known.

Study outcomes and limitations: Clonality rose at ibrutinib response and fell back toward baseline at progression.

Germline CDR1 SGHTA, CDR2 FQGTGA. There are 15 residues in the CDR3. Trimming took 1 base from V and 8 from J, leaving 15 bases between them. The chain links TRBV7-3 to TRBJ2-1; D is possibly TRBD2 (6 bases). This receptor was obtained from a human donor with chronic lymphocytic leukemia. The sequencing here drew on PBMCs, taken at disease progression, from a patient treated with ibrutinib. The DNA of the CDR3 is TGTGCCAGCAGCTTAAGTAGTGGGTGGAGGGATGAGCAGTTCTTC. This translates into CASSLSSGWRDEQFF.